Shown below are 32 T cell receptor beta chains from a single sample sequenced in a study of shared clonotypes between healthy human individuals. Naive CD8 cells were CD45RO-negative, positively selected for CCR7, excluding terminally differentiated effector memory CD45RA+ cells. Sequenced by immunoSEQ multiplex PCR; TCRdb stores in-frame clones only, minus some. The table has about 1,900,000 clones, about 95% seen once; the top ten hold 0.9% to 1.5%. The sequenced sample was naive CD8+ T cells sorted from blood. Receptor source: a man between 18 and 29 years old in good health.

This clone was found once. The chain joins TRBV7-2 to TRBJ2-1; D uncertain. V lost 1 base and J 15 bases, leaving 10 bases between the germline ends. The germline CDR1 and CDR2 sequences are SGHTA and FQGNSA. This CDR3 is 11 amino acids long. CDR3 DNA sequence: TGTGCCAGCAGCTTAGGACTTGGGCTGTTCTTC. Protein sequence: CASSLGLGLFF.

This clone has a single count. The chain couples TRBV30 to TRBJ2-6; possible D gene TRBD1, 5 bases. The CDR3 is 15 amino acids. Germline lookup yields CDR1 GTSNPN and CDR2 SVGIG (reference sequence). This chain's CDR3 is CAHDSEGFGANVLTF. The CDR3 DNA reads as TGTGCTCACGACAGTGAAGGATTTGGGGCCAACGTCCTGACTTTC.

DNA of the CDR3: TGTGCCAGCAGCGTGGGTCAGACAGGCATGAACACTGAAGCTTTCTTT. It codes for CASSVGQTGMNTEAFF. J is TRBJ1-1 and V is TRBV9, with a possible D match to TRBD1 (6 bases). V was trimmed by 2 bases and J by 0 bases, leaving 14 bases between them. This CDR3 comprises 16 residues. Germline V gene data show CDR1 as SGDLS and CDR2 as YYNGEE.

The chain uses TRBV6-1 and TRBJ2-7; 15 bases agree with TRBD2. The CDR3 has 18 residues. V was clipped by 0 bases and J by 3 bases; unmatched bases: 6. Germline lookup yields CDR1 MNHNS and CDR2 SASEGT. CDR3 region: CASSEALGLAGGGYEQYF. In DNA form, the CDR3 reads TGTGCCAGCAGTGAAGCGCTAGGACTAGCGGGGGGGGGCTACGAGCAGTACTTC.

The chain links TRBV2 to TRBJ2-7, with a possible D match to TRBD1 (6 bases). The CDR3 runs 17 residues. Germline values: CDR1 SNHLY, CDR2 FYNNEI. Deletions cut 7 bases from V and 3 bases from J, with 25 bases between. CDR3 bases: TGTGCCAGCACGGAAACAGGGAAAAACGGTCTCGGCTACGAGCAGTACTTC. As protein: CASTETGKNGLGYEQYF.

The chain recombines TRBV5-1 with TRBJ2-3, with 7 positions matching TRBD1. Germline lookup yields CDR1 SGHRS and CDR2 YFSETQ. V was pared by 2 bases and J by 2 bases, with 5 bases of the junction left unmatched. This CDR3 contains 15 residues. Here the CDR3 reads CASSFITGATDTQYF. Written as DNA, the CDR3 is TGCGCCAGCAGCTTTATTACAGGGGCCACAGATACGCAGTATTTT.

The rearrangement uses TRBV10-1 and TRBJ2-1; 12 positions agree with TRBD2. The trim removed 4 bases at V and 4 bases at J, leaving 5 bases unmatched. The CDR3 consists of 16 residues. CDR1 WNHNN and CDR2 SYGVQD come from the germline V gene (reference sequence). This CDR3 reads CASSGDGLAGYNEQFF. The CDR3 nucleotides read TGCGCCAGCAGTGGCGACGGACTAGCGGGGTACAATGAGCAGTTCTTC.

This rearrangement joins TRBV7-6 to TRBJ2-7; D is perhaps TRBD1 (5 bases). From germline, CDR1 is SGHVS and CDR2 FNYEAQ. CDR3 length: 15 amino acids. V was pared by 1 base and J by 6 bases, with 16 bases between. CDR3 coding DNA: TGTGCCAGCAGCTTAGAAGGCCAGGGCCTCGGCGAGCAGTACTTC. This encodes CASSLEGQGLGEQYF.

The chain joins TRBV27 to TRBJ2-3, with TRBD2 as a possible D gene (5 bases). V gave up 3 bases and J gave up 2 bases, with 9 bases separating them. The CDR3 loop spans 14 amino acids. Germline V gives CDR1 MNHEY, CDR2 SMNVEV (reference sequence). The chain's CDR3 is CASSLPSLTDTQYF. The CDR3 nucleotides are TGTGCCAGCAGTTTGCCTAGCCTCACAGATACGCAGTATTTT.

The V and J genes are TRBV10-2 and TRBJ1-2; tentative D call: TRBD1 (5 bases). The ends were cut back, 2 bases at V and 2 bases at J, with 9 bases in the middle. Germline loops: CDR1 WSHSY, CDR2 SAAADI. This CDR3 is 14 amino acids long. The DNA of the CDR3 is TGCGCCAGCAGTGAGGACAGCTTCAACTATGGCTACACCTTC. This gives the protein CASSEDSFNYGYTF.

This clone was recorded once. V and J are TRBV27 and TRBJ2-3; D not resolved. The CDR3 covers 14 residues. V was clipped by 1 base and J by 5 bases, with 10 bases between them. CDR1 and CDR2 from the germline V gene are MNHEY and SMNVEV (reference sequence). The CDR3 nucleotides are TGTGCCAGCAGTTTATGGGGTGGGGTAGATACGCAGTATTTT. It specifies CASSLWGGVDTQYF.

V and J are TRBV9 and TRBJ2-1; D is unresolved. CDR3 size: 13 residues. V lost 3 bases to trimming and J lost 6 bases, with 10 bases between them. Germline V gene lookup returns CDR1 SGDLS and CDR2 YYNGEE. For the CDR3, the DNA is TGTGCCAGCAGCGCCTACGACGGCAATGAGCAGTTCTTC. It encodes CASSAYDGNEQFF.

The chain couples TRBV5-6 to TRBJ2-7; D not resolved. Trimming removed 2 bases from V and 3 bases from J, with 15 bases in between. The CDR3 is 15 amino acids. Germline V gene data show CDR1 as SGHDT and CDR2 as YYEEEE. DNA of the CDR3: TGTGCCAGCAGCTTAATGTCTGGGGTTCTCTACGAGCAGTACTTC. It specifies CASSLMSGVLYEQYF. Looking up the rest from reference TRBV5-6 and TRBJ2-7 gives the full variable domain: DAGVTQSPTHLIKTRGQQVTLRCSPKSGHDTVSWYQQALGQGPQFIFQYYEEEERQRGNFPDRFSGHQFPNYSSELNVNALLLGDSALYLCASSLMSGVLYEQYFGPGTRLTVT.

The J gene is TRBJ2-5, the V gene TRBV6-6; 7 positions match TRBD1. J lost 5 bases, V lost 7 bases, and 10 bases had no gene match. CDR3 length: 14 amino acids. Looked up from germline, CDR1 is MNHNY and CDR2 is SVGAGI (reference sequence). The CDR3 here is CASTQSTGPETQYF. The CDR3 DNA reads TGTGCCAGCACCCAGTCGACAGGGCCGGAGACCCAGTACTTC.

The CDR3 loop is CASSLYRAGGGYNEQFF. The CDR3 region has the DNA TGTGCCAGCAGCTTATACAGAGCGGGAGGGGGCTACAATGAGCAGTTCTTC. This chain links TRBV7-2 with TRBJ2-1; 10 bases agree with TRBD2. The germline CDR1 and CDR2 sequences are SGHTA and FQGNSA. The CDR3 consists of 17 residues. V shed 2 bases, J shed 3 bases, and the junction held 7 bases outside the gene matches.

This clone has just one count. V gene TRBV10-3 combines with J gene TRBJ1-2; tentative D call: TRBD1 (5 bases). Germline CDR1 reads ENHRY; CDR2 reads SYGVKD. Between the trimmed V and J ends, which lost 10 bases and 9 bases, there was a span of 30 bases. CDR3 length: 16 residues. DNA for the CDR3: TGTGCCACCACCGGGACGGTAAGAGATTCCCCCAGTCGCTACACCTTC. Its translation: CATTGTVRDSPSRYTF.

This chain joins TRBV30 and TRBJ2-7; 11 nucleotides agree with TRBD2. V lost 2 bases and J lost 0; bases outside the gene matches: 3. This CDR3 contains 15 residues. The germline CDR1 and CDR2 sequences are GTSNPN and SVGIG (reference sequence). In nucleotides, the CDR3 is TGTGCCTGGAGTTTTACTAGCGGGGGCTCCTACGAGCAGTACTTC. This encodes CAWSFTSGGSYEQYF.

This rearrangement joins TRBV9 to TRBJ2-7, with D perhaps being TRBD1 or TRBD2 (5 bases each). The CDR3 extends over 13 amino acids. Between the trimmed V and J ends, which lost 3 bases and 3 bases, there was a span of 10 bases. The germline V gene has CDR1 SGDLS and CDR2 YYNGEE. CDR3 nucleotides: TGTGCCAGCAGCGAGGGGAGTAGCTACGAGCAGTACTTC. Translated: CASSEGSSYEQYF.

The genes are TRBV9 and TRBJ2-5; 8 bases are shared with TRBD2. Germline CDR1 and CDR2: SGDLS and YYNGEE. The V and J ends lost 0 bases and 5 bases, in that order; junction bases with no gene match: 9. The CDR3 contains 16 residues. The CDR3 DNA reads TGTGCCAGCAGCGTAGAGGGAGCGGGAGTTTGGGAGACCCAGTACTTC. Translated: CASSVEGAGVWETQYF. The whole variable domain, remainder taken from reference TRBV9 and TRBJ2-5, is DSGVTQTPKHLITATGQRVTLRCSPRSGDLSVYWYQQSLDQGLQFLIQYYNGEERAKGNILERFSAQQFPDLHSELNLSSLELGDSALYFCASSVEGAGVWETQYFGPGTRLLVL.

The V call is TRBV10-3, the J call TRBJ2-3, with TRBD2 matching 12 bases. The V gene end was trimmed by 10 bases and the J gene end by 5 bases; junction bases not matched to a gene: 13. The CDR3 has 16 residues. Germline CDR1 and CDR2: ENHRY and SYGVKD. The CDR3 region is CATTSGLAGTIDTQYF. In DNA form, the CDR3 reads TGTGCCACAACTTCTGGACTAGCGGGGACCATAGATACGCAGTATTTT.

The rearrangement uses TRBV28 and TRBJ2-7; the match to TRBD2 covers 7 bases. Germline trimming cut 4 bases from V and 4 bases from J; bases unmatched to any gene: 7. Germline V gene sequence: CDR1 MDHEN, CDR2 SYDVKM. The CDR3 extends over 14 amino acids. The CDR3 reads CASSSWRENYEQYF. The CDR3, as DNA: TGTGCCAGCAGTTCCTGGCGGGAGAATTACGAGCAGTACTTC.

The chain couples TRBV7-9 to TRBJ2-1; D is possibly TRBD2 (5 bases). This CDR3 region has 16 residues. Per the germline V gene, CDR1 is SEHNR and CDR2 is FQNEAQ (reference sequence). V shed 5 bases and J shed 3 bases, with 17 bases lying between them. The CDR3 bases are TGTGCCAGCAGCCAGACAAGGGAGAGCTTCTACAATGAGCAGTTCTTC. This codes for CASSQTRESFYNEQFF.

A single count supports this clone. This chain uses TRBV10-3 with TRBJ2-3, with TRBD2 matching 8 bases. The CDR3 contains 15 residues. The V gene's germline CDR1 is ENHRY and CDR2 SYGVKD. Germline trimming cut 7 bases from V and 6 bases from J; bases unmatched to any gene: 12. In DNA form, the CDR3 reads TGTGCCATCACACCACGGGCTAGCGGGTGGGATACGCAGTATTTT. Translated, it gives CAITPRASGWDTQYF.

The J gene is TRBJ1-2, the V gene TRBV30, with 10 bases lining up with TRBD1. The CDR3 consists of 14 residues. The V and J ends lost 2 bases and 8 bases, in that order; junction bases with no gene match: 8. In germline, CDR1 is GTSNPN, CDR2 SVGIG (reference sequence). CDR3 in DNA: TGTGCCTGGAGTCGGACAGGGGGTTTGGAGGGCTACACCTTC. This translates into CAWSRTGGLEGYTF.

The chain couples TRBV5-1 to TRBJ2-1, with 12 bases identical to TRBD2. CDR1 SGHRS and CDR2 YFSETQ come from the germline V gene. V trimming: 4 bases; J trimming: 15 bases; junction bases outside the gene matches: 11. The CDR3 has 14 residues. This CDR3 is CASSRTSGDFSMFF. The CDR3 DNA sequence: TGCGCCAGCAGCCGGACTAGCGGGGACTTCTCGATGTTCTTC.

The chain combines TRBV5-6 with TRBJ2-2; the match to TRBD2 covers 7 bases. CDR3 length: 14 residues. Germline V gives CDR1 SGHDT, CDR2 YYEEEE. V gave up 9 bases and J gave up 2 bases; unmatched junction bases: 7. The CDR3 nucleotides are TGTGCCACTTGCGGGAGCCCAAACACCGGGGAGCTGTTTTTT. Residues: CATCGSPNTGELFF.

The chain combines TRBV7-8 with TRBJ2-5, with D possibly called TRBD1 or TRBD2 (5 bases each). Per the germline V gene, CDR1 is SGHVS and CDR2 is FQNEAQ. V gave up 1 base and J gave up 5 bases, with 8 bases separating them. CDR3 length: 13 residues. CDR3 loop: CASSLGGTETQYF. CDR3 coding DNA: TGTGCCAGCAGCTTAGGGGGGACGGAGACCCAGTACTTC.

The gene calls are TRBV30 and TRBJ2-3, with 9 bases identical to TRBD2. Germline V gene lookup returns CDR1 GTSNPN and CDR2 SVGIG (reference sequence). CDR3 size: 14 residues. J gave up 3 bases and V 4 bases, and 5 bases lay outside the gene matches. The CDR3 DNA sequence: TGTGCCTGGACGGCGGGGGGGACGACAGATACGCAGTATTTT. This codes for CAWTAGGTTDTQYF.

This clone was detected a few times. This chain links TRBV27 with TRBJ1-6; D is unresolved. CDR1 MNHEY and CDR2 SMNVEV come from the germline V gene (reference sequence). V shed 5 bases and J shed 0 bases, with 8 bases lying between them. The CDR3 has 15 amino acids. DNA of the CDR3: TGTGCCAGCAGTCTCATGGGCTCCTATAATTCACCCCTCCACTTT. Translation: CASSLMGSYNSPLHF.

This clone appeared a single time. The CDR3 DNA reads as TGCGCCAGCAGCCTCGGAGGGATGAACAATGAGCAGTTCTTC. Its protein is CASSLGGMNNEQFF. The rearrangement links TRBV5-1 to TRBJ2-1, with D possibly being TRBD2 (6 bases). The CDR3 is 14 residues long. Looked up from germline, CDR1 is SGHRS and CDR2 is YFSETQ. Between the trimmed V and J ends, which lost 4 bases and 5 bases, there was a span of 13 bases.

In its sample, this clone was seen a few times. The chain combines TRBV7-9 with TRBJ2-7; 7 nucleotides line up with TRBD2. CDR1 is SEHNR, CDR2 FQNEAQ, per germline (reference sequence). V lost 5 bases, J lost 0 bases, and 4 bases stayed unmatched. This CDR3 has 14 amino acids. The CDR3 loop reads CASSTWTSSYEQYF. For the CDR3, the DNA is TGTGCCAGCAGCACGTGGACTAGCTCCTACGAGCAGTACTTC.

CDR3 in amino acids: CASSQEWGQISYEQYF. CDR3 coding DNA: TGCGCCAGCAGCCAAGAATGGGGACAGATCTCCTACGAGCAGTACTTC. This chain connects TRBV4-1 to TRBJ2-7; TRBD1 aligns across 7 bases. Trimming removed 0 bases from V and 0 bases from J; junction bases left unmatched: 5. The CDR3 loop spans 16 amino acids. The germline V gene has CDR1 MGHRA and CDR2 YSYEKL.